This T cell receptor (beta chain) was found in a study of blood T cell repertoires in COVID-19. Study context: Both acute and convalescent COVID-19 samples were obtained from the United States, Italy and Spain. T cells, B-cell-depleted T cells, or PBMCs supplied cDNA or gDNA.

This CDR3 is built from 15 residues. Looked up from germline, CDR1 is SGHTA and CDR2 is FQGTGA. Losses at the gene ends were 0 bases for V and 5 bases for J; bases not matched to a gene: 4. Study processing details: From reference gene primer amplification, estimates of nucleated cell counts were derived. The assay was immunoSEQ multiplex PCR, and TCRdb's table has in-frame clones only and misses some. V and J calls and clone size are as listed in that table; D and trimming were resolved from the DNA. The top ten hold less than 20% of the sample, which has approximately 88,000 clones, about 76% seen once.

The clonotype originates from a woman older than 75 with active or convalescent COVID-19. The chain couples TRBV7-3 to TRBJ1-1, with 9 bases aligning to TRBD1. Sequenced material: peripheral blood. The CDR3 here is CASSLTGQGGTEAFF. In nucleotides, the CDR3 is TGTGCCAGCAGCTTAACGGGACAGGGAGGGACTGAAGCTTTCTTT.